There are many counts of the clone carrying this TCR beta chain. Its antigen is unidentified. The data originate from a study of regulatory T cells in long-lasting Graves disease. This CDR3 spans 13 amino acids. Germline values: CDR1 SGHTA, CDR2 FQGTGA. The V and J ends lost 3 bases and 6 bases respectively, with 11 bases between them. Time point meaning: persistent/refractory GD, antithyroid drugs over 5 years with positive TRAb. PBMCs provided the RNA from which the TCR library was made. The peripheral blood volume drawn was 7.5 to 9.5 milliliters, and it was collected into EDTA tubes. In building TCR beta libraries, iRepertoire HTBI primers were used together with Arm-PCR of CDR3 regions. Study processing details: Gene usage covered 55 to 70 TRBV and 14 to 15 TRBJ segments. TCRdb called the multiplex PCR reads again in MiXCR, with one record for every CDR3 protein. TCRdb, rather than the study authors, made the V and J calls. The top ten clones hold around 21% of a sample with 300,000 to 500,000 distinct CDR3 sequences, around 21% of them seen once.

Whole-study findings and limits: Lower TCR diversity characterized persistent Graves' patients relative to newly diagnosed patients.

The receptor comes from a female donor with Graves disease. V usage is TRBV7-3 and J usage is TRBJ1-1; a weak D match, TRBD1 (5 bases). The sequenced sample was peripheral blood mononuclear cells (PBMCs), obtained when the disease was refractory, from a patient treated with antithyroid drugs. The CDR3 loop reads CASSFGLGAEAFF. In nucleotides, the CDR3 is TGTGCCAGCAGCTTCGGGTTGGGGGCTGAAGCTTTCTTT.